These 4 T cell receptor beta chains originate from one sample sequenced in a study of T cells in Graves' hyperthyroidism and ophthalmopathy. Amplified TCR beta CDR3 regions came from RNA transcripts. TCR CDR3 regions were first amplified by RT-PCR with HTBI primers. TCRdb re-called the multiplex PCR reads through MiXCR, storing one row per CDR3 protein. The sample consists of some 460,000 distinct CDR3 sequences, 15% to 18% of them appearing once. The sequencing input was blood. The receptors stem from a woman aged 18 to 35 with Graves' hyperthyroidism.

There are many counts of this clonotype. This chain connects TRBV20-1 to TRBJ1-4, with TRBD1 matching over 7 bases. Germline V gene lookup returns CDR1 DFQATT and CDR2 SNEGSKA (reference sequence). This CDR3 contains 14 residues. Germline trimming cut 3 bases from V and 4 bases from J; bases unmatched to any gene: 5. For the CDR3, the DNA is TGCAGTGCTAGTAGGGGGCTGGGTAATGAAAAACTGTTTTTT. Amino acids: CSASRGLGNEKLFF.

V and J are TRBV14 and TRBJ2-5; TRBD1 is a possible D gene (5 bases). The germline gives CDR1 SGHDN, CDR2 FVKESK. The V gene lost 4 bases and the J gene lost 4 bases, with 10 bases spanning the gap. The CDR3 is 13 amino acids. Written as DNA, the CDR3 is TGTGCCAGCAGCCGAAGGGGTCCAGAGACCCAGTACTTC. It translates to CASSRRGPETQYF.

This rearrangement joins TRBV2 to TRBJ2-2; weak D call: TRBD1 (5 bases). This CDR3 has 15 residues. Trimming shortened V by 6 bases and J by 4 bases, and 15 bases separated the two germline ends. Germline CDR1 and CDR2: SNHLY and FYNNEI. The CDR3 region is CASRPYRQSTGELFF. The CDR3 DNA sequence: TGTGCCAGCAGACCTTACAGACAGAGCACCGGGGAGCTGTTTTTT.

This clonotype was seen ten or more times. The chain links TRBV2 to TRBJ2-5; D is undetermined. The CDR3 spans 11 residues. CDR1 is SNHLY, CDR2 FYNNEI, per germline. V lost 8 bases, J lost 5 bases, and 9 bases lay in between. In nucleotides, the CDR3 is TGTGCCAGCCTTGACTGGGAGACCCAGTACTTC. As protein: CASLDWETQYF.